The 9 T cell receptor beta chains listed next were all sequenced from one sample in a study of blood T cell repertoires in COVID-19. This table comes from immunoSEQ multiplex PCR, and its TCRdb copy is limited to in-frame clones, with some not included. In the table there are around 130,000 clones, about 84% of which are singletons. The sample was peripheral blood. These receptors came from a man in his 60s with acute or convalescent COVID-19.

The chain links TRBV19 to TRBJ1-5, with D hard to call. The germline V and J ends were trimmed by 7 bases and 1 base, with 8 bases remaining between them. The CDR3 contains 13 residues. Germline V gene data show CDR1 as LNHDA and CDR2 as SQIVND (reference sequence). The CDR3 loop is CASTPSSNQPQHF. The CDR3 DNA sequence: TGTGCCAGTACTCCAAGCAGCAATCAGCCCCAGCATTTT. Full variable domain (missing parts from reference TRBV19 and TRBJ1-5): DGGITQSPKYLFRKEGQNVTLSCEQNLNHDAMYWYRQDPGQGLRLIYYSQIVNDFQKGDIAEGYSVSREKKESFPLTVTSAQKNPTAFYLCASTPSSNQPQHFGDGTRLSIL.

The rearrangement uses TRBV19 and TRBJ1-4, with a weak D call TRBD1 (6 bases). Germline V lookup: CDR1 LNHDA, CDR2 SQIVND (reference sequence). Trimming removed 5 bases from V and 5 bases from J, with 12 bases in between. The CDR3 runs 14 residues. The chain's CDR3 is CASSSGQPNEKLFF. The DNA of the CDR3 is TGTGCCAGTAGTTCCGGACAGCCGAATGAAAAACTGTTTTTT.

The CDR3 sequence is CASSRPVEDTQYF. The CDR3 nucleotides read TGTGCCAGCAGCCGACCGGTGGAGGATACGCAGTATTTT. The rearrangement uses TRBV7-8 and TRBJ2-3; D is undetermined. V lost 5 bases and J 6 bases, leaving 12 bases between the germline ends. Germline V lookup: CDR1 SGHVS, CDR2 FQNEAQ. CDR3 length: 13 residues.

The count of this clone is one. CDR3 nucleotides: TGTGCCAGTAGCCCGAACAGGGAATCAGACTACACCTTC. Translating it yields CASSPNRESDYTF. The J gene is TRBJ1-2, the V gene TRBV19; a weak D match, TRBD1 (6 bases). The CDR3 runs 13 residues. Germline values: CDR1 LNHDA, CDR2 SQIVND (reference sequence). Deletions cut 6 bases from V and 10 bases from J, with 18 bases between. The whole variable domain, filled in from reference TRBV19 and TRBJ1-2, reads DGGITQSPKYLFRKEGQNVTLSCEQNLNHDAMYWYRQDPGQGLRLIYYSQIVNDFQKGDIAEGYSVSREKKESFPLTVTSAQKNPTAFYLCASSPNRESDYTFGSGTRLTVV.

The gene calls are TRBV11-3 and TRBJ1-1, with D uncertain. Germline V gene lookup returns CDR1 SGHNT and CDR2 YENEEA. V lost 4 bases and J lost 1, with 7 bases in between. The CDR3 runs 13 residues. The CDR3 protein is CASSSRRNTEAFF. CDR3 in DNA: TGTGCCAGCAGCTCTAGAAGGAACACTGAAGCTTTCTTT.

The chain links TRBV10-1 to TRBJ2-5; TRBD2 is a possible D gene (7 bases). The CDR3 runs 14 residues. Germline assignment: CDR1 WNHNN and CDR2 SYGVQD (reference sequence). V was pared by 7 bases and J by 5 bases, with 17 bases between. The CDR3 DNA reads as TGCGCCAGCACACTGGGGGGGCTGAGGGAGACCCAGTACTTC. It specifies CASTLGGLRETQYF.

The J gene is TRBJ2-2, the V gene TRBV19, with TRBD2 identical over 16 bases. In germline, CDR1 is LNHDA, CDR2 SQIVND (reference sequence). The CDR3 spans 18 residues. Losses at the gene ends were 8 bases for V and 4 bases for J; bases not matched to a gene: 10. The CDR3 is CASRTGTSGRGITGELFF. The CDR3 bases are TGTGCCAGTCGTACCGGGACTAGCGGGAGGGGGATCACCGGGGAGCTGTTTTTT.

The gene calls are TRBV6-2 or TRBV6-3 and TRBJ2-5; D may be TRBD1 (6 bases). The length of the CDR3 is 14 residues. Germline V CDR1 and CDR2: MNHEY, SVGEGT. Trimming took 5 bases from V and 2 from J, leaving 12 bases between them. The CDR3 is CASSTGTTQETQYF. The CDR3 DNA is TGTGCCAGCAGTACCGGGACAACTCAAGAGACCCAGTACTTC.

The chain recombines TRBV7-9 with TRBJ1-6; 7 nucleotides agree with TRBD1. The CDR3 has 12 residues. V shed 5 bases and J 13 bases; nucleotides not matched to a gene: 5. Germline lookup yields CDR1 SEHNR and CDR2 FQNEAQ (reference sequence). CDR3 region: CASSRDSNPLHF. As DNA, the CDR3 is TGTGCCAGCAGCCGGGACAGCAATCCCCTCCACTTT. Drawing the rest from reference TRBV7-9 and TRBJ1-6, the complete variable domain is DTGVSQNPRHKITKRGQNVTFRCDPISEHNRLYWYRQTLGQGPEFLTYFQNEAQLEKSRLLSDRFSAERPKGSFSTLEIQRTEQGDSAMYLCASSRDSNPLHFGNGTRLTVT.